This is a list of T cell receptor beta chains from one sample in a study of cytomegalovirus exposure and HLA in healthy donors. Data came from immunoSEQ multiplex PCR; TCRdb stores just in-frame clones and leaves some out. The table has fewer than 150,000 clones, under 90% seen once. Source material: PBMCs. These receptors all come from a male donor in good health and CMV-seronegative. Each CDR3 is given without its conserved first and last residue. A D gene is named only where the DNA matches it firmly. Clone size is not always given. Where it is, it says once, few, many or a class for expanded clones.

>NA|NA|TRBV7-2
ASSPGTSREQF
>NA|NA|TRBV7-9
ASSLRDIAF
>TRBD1|NA|TRBV19
AAGQGNTEAF
>TRBD2|NA|TRBV30
AWSVASGGNEQF
>NA|NA|TRBV6-6
ASSGQRPYSNQPQH
>NA|NA|TRBV19
ASSLSPGILYEQY
>NA|NA|TRBV2
ASIPGQYEQY
>NA|few|TRBV6-6
ASSSTVNQPQH
>NA|NA|TRBV11-2
ASSLGGRPEQY
>NA|NA|TRBV6-1
ASSESLPNTEAF
>TRBD2|NA|TRBV5-1
ASSRGLAGDLDEQF
>NA|NA|TRBV7-9
ASSIISTGELF
>TRBD1|NA|TRBV4-3
ASSQGTGGVMNTEAF
>NA|few|TRBV2
ASQGQLREKLF
>NA|NA|TRBV6-5
ASSYKGLNTEAF
>TRBD1|few|TRBV7-2
ASSQDRGYQPQH
>NA|NA|TRBV10-3
AISPRSGSNQPQH
>TRBD1|NA|TRBV11-3
ASSQTGWNGQPQH
>TRBD2|NA|TRBV11-2
ASSLVGGREQY
>TRBD2|once|TRBV5-1
ASSLTSGANTGELF
>NA|NA|TRBV4-1
ASSQARGGEQF
>TRBD2|NA|TRBV6-5
ASSWGPAGGTDTQY
>NA|once|TRBV28
ASSFQSGYAGELF
>NA|NA|TRBV18
ASSPGQIYEQY
>NA|NA|TRBV5-4
ASSLGRPNPNEQY
>TRBD1|few|TRBV13
ASSLGDRVSNTIY
>NA|NA|TRBV6-4
ASSQGGNTGELF
>NA|few|TRBV7-2
ASSIHRDTNEHTQY
>NA|NA|TRBV18
ASSEGWGDEQY
>TRBD2|NA|TRBV30
AWSLTSGRYEQY
>TRBD2|NA|TRBV6-5
ASSYGPGLAAYEQY
>NA|NA|TRBV7-9
ASSSPSSYNSPLH
>TRBD1|NA|TRBV28
ASETGDHEQY
>NA|NA|TRBV6-5
ASSTQTGAYEQY
>NA|NA|TRBV10-1
ASSDIAEYTDTQY
>NA|NA|TRBV19
AANGDYGYT